The T cell receptor beta chain under discussion was sequenced for a study of chemoradiotherapy in HPV16-positive cancers. At the level of the study: Candidate HPV-specific clones and shared TCR motifs came from two HPV16-positive patients.

Between the trimmed V and J ends, which lost 5 bases and 9 bases, there was a span of 17 bases. Germline-derived CDR1 and CDR2 are SGHNT and YENEEA. This CDR3 is 14 amino acids long. A remark on this clone: Its specificity is unknown.

Points from the study as a whole: HPV-specific T cells were functionally defined from only a couple of HPV16-positive patients. During treatment, candidate HPV-specific clones and E7-related motifs expanded in tumor.

Produced via immunoSEQ multiplex PCR; TCRdb's table is partial and in-frame only. The table includes roughly 5,000 clones, 76% detected once. The gene calls are TRBV11-3 and TRBJ2-1; D not certain. This TCR was sampled from a human donor with HPV-associated anogenital cancer. The sample was gathered from a patient who underwent chemoradiotherapy. The CDR3 loop is CASSPRIGYGEQFF. As DNA, the CDR3 is TGTGCCAGCAGCCCACGCATTGGTTACGGTGAGCAGTTCTTC.